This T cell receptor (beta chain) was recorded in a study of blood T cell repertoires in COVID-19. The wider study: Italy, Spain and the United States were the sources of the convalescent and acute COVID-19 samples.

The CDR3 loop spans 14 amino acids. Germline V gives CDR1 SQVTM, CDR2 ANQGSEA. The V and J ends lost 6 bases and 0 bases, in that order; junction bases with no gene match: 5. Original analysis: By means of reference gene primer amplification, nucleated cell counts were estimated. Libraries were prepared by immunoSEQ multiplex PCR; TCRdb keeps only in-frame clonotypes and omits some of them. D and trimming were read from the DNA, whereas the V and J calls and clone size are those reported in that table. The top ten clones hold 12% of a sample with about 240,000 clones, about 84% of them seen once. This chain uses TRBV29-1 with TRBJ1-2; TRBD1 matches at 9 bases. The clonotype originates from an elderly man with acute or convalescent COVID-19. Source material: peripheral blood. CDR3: CSVYTGGANYGYTF. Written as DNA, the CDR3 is TGCAGCGTATATACAGGGGGCGCTAACTATGGCTACACCTTC.